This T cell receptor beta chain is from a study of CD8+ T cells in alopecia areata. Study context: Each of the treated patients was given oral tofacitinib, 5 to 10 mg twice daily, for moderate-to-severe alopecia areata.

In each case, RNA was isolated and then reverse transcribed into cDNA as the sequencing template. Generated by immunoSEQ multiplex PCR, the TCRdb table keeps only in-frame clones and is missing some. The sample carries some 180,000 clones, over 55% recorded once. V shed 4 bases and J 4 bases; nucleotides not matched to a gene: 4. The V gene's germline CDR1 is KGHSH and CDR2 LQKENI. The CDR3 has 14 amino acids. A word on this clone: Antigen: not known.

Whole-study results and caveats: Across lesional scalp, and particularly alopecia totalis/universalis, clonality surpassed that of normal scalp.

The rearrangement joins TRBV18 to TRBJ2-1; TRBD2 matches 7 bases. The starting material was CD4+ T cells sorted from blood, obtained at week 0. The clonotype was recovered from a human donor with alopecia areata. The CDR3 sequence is CASSLERGYNEQFF. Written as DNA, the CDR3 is TGTGCCAGCTCACTGGAGCGGGGATACAATGAGCAGTTCTTC.